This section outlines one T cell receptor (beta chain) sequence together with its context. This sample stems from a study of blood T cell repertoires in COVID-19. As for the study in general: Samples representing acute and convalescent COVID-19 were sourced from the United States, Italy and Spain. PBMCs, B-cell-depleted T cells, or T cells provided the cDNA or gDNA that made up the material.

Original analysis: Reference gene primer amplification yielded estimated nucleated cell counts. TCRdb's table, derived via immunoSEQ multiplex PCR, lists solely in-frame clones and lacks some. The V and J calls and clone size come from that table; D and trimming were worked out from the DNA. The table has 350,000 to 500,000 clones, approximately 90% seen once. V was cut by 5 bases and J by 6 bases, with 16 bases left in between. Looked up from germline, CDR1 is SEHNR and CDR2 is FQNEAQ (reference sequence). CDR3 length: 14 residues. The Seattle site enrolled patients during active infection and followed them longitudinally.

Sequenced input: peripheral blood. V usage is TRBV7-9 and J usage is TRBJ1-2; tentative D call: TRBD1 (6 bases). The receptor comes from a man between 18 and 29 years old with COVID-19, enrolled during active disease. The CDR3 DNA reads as TGTGCCAGCAGCCAGGGGACCTTTCCCCATGGCTACACCTTC. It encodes CASSQGTFPHGYTF.